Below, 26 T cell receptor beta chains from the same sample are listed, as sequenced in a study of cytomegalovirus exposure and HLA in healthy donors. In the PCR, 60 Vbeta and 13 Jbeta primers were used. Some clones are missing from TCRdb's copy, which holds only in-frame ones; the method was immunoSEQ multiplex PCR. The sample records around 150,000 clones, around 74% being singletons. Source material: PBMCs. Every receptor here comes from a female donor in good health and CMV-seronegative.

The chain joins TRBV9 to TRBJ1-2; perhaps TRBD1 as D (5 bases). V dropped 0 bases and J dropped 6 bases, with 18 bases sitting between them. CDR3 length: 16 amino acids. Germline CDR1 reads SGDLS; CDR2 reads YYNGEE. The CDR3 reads CASSVDLEQGGNGYTF. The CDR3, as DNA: TGTGCCAGCAGCGTAGATCTTGAGCAGGGAGGTAATGGCTACACCTTC.

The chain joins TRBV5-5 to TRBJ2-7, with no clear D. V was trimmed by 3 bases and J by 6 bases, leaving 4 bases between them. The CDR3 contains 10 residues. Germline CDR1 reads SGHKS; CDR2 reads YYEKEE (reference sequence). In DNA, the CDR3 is TGTGCCAGCAGCTCCAGCGAGCAGTACTTC. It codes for CASSSSEQYF.

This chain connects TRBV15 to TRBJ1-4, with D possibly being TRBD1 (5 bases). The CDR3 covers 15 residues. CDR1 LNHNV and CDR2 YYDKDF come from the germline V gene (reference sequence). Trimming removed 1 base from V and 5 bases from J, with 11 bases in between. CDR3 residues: CATSRVLGRNEKLFF. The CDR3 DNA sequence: TGTGCCACCAGCAGAGTCCTGGGGCGCAATGAAAAACTGTTTTTT. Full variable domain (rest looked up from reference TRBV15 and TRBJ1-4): DAMVIQNPRYQVTQFGKPVTLSCSQTLNHNVMYWYQQKSSQAPKLLFHYYDKDFNNEADTPDNFQSRRPNTSFCFLDIRSPGLGDTAMYLCATSRVLGRNEKLFFGSGTQLSVL.

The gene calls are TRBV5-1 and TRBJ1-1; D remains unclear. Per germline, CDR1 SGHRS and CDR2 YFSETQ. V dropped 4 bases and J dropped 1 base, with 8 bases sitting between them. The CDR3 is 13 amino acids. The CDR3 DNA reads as TGCGCCAGCAGCGGCCCGGGGAACACTGAAGCTTTCTTT. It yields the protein CASSGPGNTEAFF.

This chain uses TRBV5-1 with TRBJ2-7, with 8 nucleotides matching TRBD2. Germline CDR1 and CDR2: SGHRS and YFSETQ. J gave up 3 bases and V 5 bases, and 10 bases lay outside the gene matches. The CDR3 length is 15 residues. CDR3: CASRTSATSDYEQYF. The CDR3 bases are TGCGCCAGCAGGACTAGCGCGACCTCAGACTACGAGCAGTACTTC.

The CDR3 is CAWTGANYGYTF. CDR3 DNA sequence: TGTGCCTGGACAGGGGCGAACTATGGCTACACCTTC. The V call is TRBV30, the J call TRBJ1-2; D might be TRBD1 (6 bases). The ends were cut back, 4 bases at V and 2 bases at J, with 8 bases in the middle. From germline, CDR1 is GTSNPN and CDR2 SVGIG (reference sequence). CDR3 length equals 12 residues.

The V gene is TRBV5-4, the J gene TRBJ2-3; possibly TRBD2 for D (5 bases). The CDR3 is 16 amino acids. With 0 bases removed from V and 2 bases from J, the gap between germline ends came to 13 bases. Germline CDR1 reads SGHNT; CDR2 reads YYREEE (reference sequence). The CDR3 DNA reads TGTGCCAGCAGCTTGGTCCCTAGCAGCCTCACAGATACGCAGTATTTT. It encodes CASSLVPSSLTDTQYF. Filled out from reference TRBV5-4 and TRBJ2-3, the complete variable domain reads ETGVTQSPTHLIKTRGQQVTLRCSSQSGHNTVSWYQQALGQGPQFIFQYYREEENGRGNFPPRFSGLQFPNYSSELNVNALELDDSALYLCASSLVPSSLTDTQYFGPGTRLTVL.

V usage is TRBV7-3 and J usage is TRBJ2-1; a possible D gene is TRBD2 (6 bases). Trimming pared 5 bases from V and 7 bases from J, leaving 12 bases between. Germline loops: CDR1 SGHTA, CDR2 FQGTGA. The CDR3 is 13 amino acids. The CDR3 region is CASSRMRGNEQFF. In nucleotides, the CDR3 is TGTGCCAGCAGCCGTATGCGGGGAAATGAGCAGTTCTTC.

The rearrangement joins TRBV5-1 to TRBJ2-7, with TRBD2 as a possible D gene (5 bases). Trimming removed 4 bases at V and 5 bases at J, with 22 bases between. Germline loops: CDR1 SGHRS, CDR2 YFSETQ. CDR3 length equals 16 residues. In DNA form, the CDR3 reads TGCGCCAGCAGCCCGGGTCCCCTCGGGGATCTCAACGAGCAGTACTTC. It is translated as CASSPGPLGDLNEQYF.

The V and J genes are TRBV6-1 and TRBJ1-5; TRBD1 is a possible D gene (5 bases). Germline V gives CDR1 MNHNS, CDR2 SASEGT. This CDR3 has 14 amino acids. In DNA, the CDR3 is TGTGCAACGCGACGGGCAGGGCAGGGTCAGCCCCAGCATTTT. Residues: CATRRAGQGQPQHF.

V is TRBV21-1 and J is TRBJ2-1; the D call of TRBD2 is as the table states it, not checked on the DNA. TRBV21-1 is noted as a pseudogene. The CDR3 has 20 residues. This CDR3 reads CASSQDRTTLAGDFNDEQFF. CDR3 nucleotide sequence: TGTGCCAGCAGCCAGGACAGGACTACTCTAGCGGGGGATTTTAACGATGAGCAGTTCTTC.

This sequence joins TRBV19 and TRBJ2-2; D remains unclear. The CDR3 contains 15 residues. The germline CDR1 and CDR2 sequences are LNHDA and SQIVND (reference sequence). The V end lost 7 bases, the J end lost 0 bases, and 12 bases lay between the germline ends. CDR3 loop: CASIGQATNTGELFF. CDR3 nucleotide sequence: TGTGCCAGTATTGGGCAGGCTACGAACACCGGGGAGCTGTTTTTT.

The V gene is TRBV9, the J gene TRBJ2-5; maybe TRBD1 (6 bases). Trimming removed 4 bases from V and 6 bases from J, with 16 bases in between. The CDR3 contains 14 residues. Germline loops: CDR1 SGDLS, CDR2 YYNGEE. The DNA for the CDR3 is TGTGCCAGCAGCCCCCGAGGGGGTGGAAAGACCCAGTACTTC. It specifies CASSPRGGGKTQYF.

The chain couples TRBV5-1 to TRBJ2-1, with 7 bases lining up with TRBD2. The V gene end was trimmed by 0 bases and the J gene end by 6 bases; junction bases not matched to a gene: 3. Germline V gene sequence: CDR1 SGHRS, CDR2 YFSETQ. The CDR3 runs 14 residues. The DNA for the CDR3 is TGCGCCAGCAGCTTGGTGGGACTATTCAATGAGCAGTTCTTC. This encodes CASSLVGLFNEQFF.

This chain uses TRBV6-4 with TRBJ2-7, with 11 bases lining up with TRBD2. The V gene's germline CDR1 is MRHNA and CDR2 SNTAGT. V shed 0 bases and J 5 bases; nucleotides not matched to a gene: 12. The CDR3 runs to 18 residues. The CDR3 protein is CASSDSKVPSGGFHEQYF. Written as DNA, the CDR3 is TGTGCCAGCAGTGACTCGAAAGTTCCTAGCGGGGGGTTCCACGAGCAGTACTTC.

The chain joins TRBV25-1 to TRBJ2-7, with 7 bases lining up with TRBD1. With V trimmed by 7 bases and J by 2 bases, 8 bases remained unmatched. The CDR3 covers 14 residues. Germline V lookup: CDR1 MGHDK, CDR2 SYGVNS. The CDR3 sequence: CASTLDRPPYEQYF. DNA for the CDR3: TGTGCCAGCACCTTGGACAGGCCACCCTACGAGCAGTACTTC.

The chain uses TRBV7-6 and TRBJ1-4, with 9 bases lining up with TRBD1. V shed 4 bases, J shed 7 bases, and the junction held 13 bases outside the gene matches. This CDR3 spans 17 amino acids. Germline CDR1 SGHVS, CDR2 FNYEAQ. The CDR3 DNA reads TGTGCCAGCAGCTCCGGGACAGGGAATACCCTAAGTGAAAAACTGTTTTTT. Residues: CASSSGTGNTLSEKLFF.

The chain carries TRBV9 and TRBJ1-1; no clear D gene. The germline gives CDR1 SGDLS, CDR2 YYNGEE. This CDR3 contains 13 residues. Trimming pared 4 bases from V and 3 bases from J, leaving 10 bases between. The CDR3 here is CASSSLRDTEAFF. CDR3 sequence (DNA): TGTGCCAGCAGCTCTCTTCGGGACACTGAAGCTTTCTTT. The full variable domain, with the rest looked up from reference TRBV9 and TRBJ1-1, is DSGVTQTPKHLITATGQRVTLRCSPRSGDLSVYWYQQSLDQGLQFLIQYYNGEERAKGNILERFSAQQFPDLHSELNLSSLELGDSALYFCASSSLRDTEAFFGQGTRLTVV.

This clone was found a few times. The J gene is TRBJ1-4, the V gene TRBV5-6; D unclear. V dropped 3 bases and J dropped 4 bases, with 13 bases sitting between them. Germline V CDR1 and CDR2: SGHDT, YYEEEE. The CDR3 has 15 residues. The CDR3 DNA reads TGTGCCAGCAGCTCATTCCAGGTTAATAATGAAAAACTGTTTTTT. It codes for CASSSFQVNNEKLFF.

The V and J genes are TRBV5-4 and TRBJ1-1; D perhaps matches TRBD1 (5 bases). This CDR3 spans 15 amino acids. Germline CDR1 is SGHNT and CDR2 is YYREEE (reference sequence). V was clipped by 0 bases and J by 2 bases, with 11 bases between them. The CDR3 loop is CASSLARGLNTEAFF. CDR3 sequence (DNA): TGTGCCAGCAGCTTGGCGAGGGGACTTAACACTGAAGCTTTCTTT.

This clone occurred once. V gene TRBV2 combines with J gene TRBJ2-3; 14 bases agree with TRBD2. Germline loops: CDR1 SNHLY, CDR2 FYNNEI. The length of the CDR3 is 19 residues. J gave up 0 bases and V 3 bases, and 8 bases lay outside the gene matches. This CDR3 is CASSDSGTSGGLSTDTQYF. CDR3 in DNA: TGTGCCAGCAGTGATTCCGGGACTAGCGGGGGACTTAGCACAGATACGCAGTATTTT.

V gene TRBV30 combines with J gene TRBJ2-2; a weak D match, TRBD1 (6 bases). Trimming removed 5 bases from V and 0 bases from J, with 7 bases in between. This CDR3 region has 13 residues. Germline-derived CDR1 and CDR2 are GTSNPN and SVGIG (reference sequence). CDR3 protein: CAWDRTNTGELFF. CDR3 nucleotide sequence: TGTGCCTGGGACAGGACGAACACCGGGGAGCTGTTTTTT. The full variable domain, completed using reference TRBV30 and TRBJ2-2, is SQTIHQWPATLVQPVGSPLSLECTVEGTSNPNLYWYRQAAGRGLQLLFYSVGIGQISSEVPQNLSASRPQDRQFILSSKKLLLSDSGFYLCAWDRTNTGELFFGEGSRLTVL.

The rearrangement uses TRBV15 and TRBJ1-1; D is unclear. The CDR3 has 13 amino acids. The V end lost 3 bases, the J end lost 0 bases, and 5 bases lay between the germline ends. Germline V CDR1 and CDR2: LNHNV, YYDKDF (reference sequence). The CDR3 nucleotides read TGTGCCACCAGCAGGAGGCTGAACACTGAAGCTTTCTTT. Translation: CATSRRLNTEAFF.

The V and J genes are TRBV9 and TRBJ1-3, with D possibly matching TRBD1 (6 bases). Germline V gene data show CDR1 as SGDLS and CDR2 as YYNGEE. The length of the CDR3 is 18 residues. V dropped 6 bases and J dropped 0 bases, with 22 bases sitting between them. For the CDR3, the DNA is TGTGCCAGCACCAAAAGTTTATATCAGGGGAGCTCTGGAAACACCATATATTTT. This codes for CASTKSLYQGSSGNTIYF.

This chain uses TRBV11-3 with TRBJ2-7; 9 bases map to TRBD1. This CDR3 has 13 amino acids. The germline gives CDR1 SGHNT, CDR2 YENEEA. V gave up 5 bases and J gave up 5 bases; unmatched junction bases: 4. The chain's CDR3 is CASSAGQGHEQYF. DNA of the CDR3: TGTGCCAGCAGCGCGGGACAGGGCCACGAGCAGTACTTC.

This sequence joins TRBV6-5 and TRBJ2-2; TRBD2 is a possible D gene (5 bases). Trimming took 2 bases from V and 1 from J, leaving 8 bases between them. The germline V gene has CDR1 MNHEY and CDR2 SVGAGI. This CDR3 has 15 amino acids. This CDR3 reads CASSYLAQNTGELFF. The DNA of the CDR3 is TGTGCCAGCAGTTACCTAGCCCAGAACACCGGGGAGCTGTTTTTT.